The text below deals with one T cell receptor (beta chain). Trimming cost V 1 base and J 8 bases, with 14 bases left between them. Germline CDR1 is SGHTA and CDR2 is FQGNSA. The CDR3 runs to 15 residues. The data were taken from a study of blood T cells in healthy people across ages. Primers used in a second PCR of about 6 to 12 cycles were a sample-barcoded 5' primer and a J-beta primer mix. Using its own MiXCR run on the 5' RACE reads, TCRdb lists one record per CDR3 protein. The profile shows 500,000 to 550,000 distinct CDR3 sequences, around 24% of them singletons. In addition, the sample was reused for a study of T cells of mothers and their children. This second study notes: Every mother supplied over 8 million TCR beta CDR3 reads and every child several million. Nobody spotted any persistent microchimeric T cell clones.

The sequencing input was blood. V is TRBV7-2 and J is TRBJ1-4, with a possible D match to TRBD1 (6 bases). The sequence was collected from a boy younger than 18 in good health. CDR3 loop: CASSLGGAGSEKLFF. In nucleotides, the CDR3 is TGTGCCAGCAGCTTAGGGGGGGCGGGGAGCGAAAAACTGTTTTTT. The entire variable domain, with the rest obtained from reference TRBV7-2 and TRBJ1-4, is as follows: GAGVSQSPSNKVTEKGKDVELRCDPISGHTALYWYRQSLGQGLEFLIYFQGNSAPDKSGLPSDRFSAERTGGSVSTLTIQRTQQEDSAVYLCASSLGGAGSEKLFFGSGTQLSVL.